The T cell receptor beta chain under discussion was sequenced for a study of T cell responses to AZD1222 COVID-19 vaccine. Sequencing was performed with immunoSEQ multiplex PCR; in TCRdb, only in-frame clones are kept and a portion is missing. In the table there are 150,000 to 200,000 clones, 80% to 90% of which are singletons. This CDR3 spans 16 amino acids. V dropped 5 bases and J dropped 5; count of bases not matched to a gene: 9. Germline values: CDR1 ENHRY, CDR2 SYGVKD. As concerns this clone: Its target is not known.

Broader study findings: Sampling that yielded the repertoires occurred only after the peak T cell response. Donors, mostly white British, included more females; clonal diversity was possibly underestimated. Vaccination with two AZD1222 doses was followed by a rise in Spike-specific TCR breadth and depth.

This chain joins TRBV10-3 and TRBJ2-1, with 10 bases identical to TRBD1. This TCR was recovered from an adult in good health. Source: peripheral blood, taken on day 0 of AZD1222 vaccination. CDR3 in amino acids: CAISTATGQGNNEQFF. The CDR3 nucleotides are TGTGCCATCAGTACCGCTACGGGACAGGGGAACAATGAGCAGTTCTTC.